The clone carrying this TCR beta chain was observed a few times. Some clones are missing from TCRdb's copy, which holds only in-frame ones; the method was immunoSEQ multiplex PCR. The sample lists some 190,000 clones; roughly three quarters were seen once. This CDR3 is built from 15 residues. Unmatched junction bases numbered 6, after V lost 4 bases and J lost 3 bases. Germline CDR1 and CDR2: SGHDN and FVKESK. These data originate in a study of blood T cell repertoires in COVID-19. The sequencing sample was made of peripheral blood. This receptor was taken from a woman in her 50s with active or convalescent COVID-19. This chain connects TRBV14 to TRBJ2-3; the match to TRBD2 covers 8 bases. DNA of the CDR3: TGTGCCAGCAGCCGGGGACTAGGAGTAACAGATACGCAGTATTTT. Translated: CASSRGLGVTDTQYF. Supplemented by reference TRBV14 and TRBJ2-3, the full variable domain reads EAGVTQFPSHSVIEKGQTVTLRCDPISGHDNLYWYRRVMGKEIKFLLHFVKESKQDESGMPNNRFLAERTGGTYSTLKVQPAELEDSGVYFCASSRGLGVTDTQYFGPGTRLTVL.